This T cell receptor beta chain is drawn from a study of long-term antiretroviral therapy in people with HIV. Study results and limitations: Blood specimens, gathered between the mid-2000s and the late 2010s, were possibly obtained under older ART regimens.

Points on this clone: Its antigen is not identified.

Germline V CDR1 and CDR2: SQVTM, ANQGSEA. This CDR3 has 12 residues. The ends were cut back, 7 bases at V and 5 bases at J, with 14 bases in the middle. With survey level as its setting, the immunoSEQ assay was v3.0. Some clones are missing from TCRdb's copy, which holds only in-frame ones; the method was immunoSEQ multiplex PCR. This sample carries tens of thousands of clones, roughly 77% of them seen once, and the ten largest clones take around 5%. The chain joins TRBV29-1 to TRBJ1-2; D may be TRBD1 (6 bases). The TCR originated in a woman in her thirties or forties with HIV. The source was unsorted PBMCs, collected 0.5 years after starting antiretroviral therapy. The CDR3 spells CSGKTGLYGYTF. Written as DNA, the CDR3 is TGCAGCGGGAAGACAGGATTATATGGCTACACCTTC.